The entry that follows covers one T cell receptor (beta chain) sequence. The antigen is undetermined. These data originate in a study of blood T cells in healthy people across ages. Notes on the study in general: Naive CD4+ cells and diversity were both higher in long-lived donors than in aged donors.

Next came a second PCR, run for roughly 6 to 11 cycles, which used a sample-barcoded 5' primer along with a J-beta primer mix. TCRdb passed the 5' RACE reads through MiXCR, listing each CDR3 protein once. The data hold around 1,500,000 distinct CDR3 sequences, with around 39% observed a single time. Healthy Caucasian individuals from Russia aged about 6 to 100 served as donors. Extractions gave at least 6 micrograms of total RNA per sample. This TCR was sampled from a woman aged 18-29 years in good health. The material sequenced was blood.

This CDR3 is CATHSHTSPGQGVNYGYTF. The CDR3 DNA reads TGTGCCACCCACAGCCACACGAGTCCGGGACAGGGGGTTAACTATGGCTACACCTTC. The chain couples TRBV24-1 to TRBJ1-2; 11 bases agree with TRBD1. The CDR3 has 19 residues. The J segment lost 1 base and the V segment lost 9 bases, leaving 18 bases of the junction unmatched. Germline-derived CDR1 and CDR2 are KGHDR and SFDVKD.